A single sample is the source of the 21 T cell receptor beta chains below, sequenced in a study of cytomegalovirus exposure and HLA in healthy donors. The PCR used 60 Vbeta and 13 Jbeta primers. Produced via immunoSEQ multiplex PCR; TCRdb's table is partial and in-frame only. The sample gives under 200,000 clones, more than 9.5% of which show up once; 7.8% is in the top ten. Sequences were obtained from PBMCs. Receptor source: a man aged 50-59 years in good health and CMV-seropositive.

V is TRBV5-6 and J is TRBJ1-6, with D tentatively TRBD1 (5 bases). CDR1 and CDR2 from the germline V gene are SGHDT and YYEEEE. Trimming shortened V by 3 bases and J by 6 bases, and 25 bases separated the two germline ends. The CDR3 has 19 amino acids. CDR3 region: CASSSGPLSRQNLNSPLHF. The CDR3 DNA sequence: TGTGCCAGCAGCTCGGGTCCGCTATCGAGACAGAACCTTAATTCACCCCTCCACTTT.

The V call is TRBV11-3, the J call TRBJ2-5; 10 nucleotides line up with TRBD2. The CDR3 contains 17 residues. Trimming took 4 bases from V and 5 from J; bases not matched to a gene: 13. Per the germline V gene, CDR1 is SGHNT and CDR2 is YENEEA. The CDR3 bases are TGTGCCAGCAGCTCCGGCAATAGCGGGGGGTTTTCGGAGACCCAGTACTTC. This translates into CASSSGNSGGFSETQYF.

This clone has more than one count but fewer than ten. The V call is TRBV5-1, the J call TRBJ1-4, with D possibly being TRBD1 (5 bases). Between the trimmed V and J ends, which lost 0 bases and 6 bases, there was a span of 6 bases. CDR3 length equals 13 residues. The germline gives CDR1 SGHRS, CDR2 YFSETQ. CDR3: CASSLVQDEKLFF. In nucleotides, the CDR3 is TGCGCCAGCAGCTTGGTACAGGATGAAAAACTGTTTTTT.

The chain uses TRBV7-2 and TRBJ1-5, with D perhaps matching TRBD1 (6 bases). Germline V gene data show CDR1 as SGHTA and CDR2 as FQGNSA. CDR3 length: 15 residues. V lost 5 bases to trimming and J lost 3 bases, with 14 bases between them. In DNA, the CDR3 is TGTGCCAGCAGCCCGACAGGAAACCTCAATCAGCCCCAGCATTTT. Encoded protein: CASSPTGNLNQPQHF.

This clone was found a few times. The chain's CDR3 is CASSVAASMNTEAFF. The CDR3 nucleotides read TGTGCCAGCAGCGTGGCGGCGTCCATGAACACTGAAGCTTTCTTT. The chain uses TRBV9 and TRBJ1-1, with D hard to call. This CDR3 has 15 amino acids. The germline V gene encodes CDR1 SGDLS and CDR2 YYNGEE. Trimming pared 2 bases from V and 0 bases from J, leaving 11 bases between.

The chain links TRBV4-2 to TRBJ1-1; possibly TRBD1 for D (6 bases). V was shortened by 0 bases and J by 5 bases, with 13 bases between the two germline ends. There are 15 residues in the CDR3. Germline lookup yields CDR1 LGHNA and CDR2 YNFKEQ. The CDR3, as DNA: TGTGCCAGCAGCCAAGAGGGGGCAGGAATGACTGAAGCTTTCTTT. Translation: CASSQEGAGMTEAFF.

This clone was counted between two and nine times. This rearrangement joins TRBV19 to TRBJ1-2; a possible D gene is TRBD1 (6 bases). The CDR3 runs to 14 residues. The germline V gene has CDR1 LNHDA and CDR2 SQIVND (reference sequence). Trimming shortened V by 2 bases and J by 4 bases, and 11 bases separated the two germline ends. CDR3 coding DNA: TGTGCCAGTAGTATAATCCAGGGGAGCTATGGCTACACCTTC. Protein product: CASSIIQGSYGYTF.

The gene calls are TRBV7-9 and TRBJ1-1; D unresolved. The germline V gene encodes CDR1 SEHNR and CDR2 FQNEAQ (reference sequence). The CDR3 runs 13 residues. Trimming cost V 9 bases and J 3 bases, with 14 bases left between them. CDR3 sequence reads: CASLPKEHTEAFF. The CDR3 nucleotides read TGTGCCAGTTTGCCTAAGGAGCACACTGAAGCTTTCTTT.

This clone has only a few counts. V usage is TRBV27 and J usage is TRBJ2-7, with TRBD2 matching 8 bases. V dropped 6 bases and J dropped 0; count of bases not matched to a gene: 10. Germline V gene sequence: CDR1 MNHEY, CDR2 SMNVEV (reference sequence). This CDR3 comprises 16 residues. The CDR3 bases are TGTGCCAGCAGCCAAAAGGAGCGGGGGTACTCCTACGAGCAGTACTTC. Translating it yields CASSQKERGYSYEQYF.

Only a few counts were recorded for this clone. The chain recombines TRBV4-2 with TRBJ2-3; 7 bases line up with TRBD2. The CDR3 has 16 amino acids. CDR1 and CDR2 (germline): LGHNA, YNFKEQ. V was clipped by 0 bases and J by 6 bases; unmatched bases: 9. This chain's CDR3 is CASSQDVGGYTDTQYF. Here the CDR3 DNA reads TGTGCCAGCAGCCAAGATGTGGGGGGGTATACGGATACGCAGTATTTT.

The chain recombines TRBV11-3 with TRBJ2-2; 8 nucleotides line up with TRBD1. Germline lookup yields CDR1 SGHNT and CDR2 YENEEA. CDR3 length: 17 residues. After removal of 1 base from V and 6 bases from J, the junction contained 10 bases not matched to a gene. CDR3 amino acids: CASSLGSPLQGAGELFF. CDR3 nucleotides: TGTGCCAGCAGCTTAGGTAGCCCTCTACAGGGGGCCGGGGAGCTGTTTTTT.

This clone has just a few counts. The CDR3 nucleotides are TGTGCCACGGGGAAGGGTACTTCAACTAATGAAAAACTGTTTTTT. Translated: CATGKGTSTNEKLFF. The gene calls are TRBV2 and TRBJ1-4; no firm D call. This CDR3 spans 15 amino acids. Germline lookup yields CDR1 SNHLY and CDR2 FYNNEI. With 10 bases removed from V and 0 bases from J, the gap between germline ends came to 15 bases.

The chain joins TRBV5-6 to TRBJ1-1; no definite D call. The CDR3 is 11 amino acids. Trimming left V 1 base short and J 6 bases short, with 4 bases between. Looked up from germline, CDR1 is SGHDT and CDR2 is YYEEEE. CDR3 sequence (DNA): TGTGCCAGCAGCTTGTTAGCTGAAGCTTTCTTT. Translated, it gives CASSLLAEAFF.

The V call is TRBV7-3, the J call TRBJ2-7; 10 bases align to TRBD2. V dropped 5 bases and J dropped 2; count of bases not matched to a gene: 6. CDR1 and CDR2 from the germline V gene are SGHTA and FQGTGA. The CDR3 spans 15 residues. CDR3 in DNA: TGTGCCAGCAGCGCCCTAGCGGGGGCCCCCTACGAGCAGTACTTC. This sequence encodes CASSALAGAPYEQYF.

With regard to this clone: The germline gene is not matched at one end of the junction; a read error may be the cause. V and J are TRBV7-7 and TRBJ2-3; 9 nucleotides line up with TRBD1. The CDR3 covers 16 residues. Germline V gene lookup returns CDR1 SSHAT and CDR2 FNYEAQ (reference sequence). The CDR3 DNA is TGTGCTAGCAGCCTCGGGACAGGGAAAAGGACAGATACGCAGTATTTT. Its protein is CASSLGTGKRTDTQYF.

V and J are TRBV7-3 and TRBJ2-7; D may be TRBD1 (5 bases). The CDR3 is 16 amino acids. The V end lost 6 bases, the J end lost 3 bases, and 21 bases lay between the germline ends. CDR1 and CDR2 (germline): SGHTA, FQGTGA. The CDR3 nucleotides are TGTGCCAGCAGAAAATCTGGGGCCTCCAACCTCTACGAGCAGTACTTC. This sequence encodes CASRKSGASNLYEQYF.

The DNA for the CDR3 is TGCGCCAGCAGCCCCAGCGGGGGGAACACCGGGGAGCTGTTTTTT. This sequence encodes CASSPSGGNTGELFF. The chain uses TRBV5-1 and TRBJ2-2; TRBD2 aligns across 8 bases. The V and J ends lost 4 bases and 1 base, in that order; junction bases with no gene match: 3. The CDR3 totals 15 residues. The germline gives CDR1 SGHRS, CDR2 YFSETQ.

The chain links TRBV10-3 to TRBJ1-3; D possibly corresponds to TRBD1 (6 bases). This CDR3 has 15 amino acids. Deletions cut 4 bases from V and 1 base from J, with 11 bases between. Germline V gene lookup returns CDR1 ENHRY and CDR2 SYGVKD. The CDR3 coding sequence is TGTGCCATCAGTGCCAACAGGGAATCTGGAAACACCATATATTTT. Its protein product is CAISANRESGNTIYF.

This clone was recorded a few times. The chain links TRBV5-4 to TRBJ2-5; 10 nucleotides align to TRBD1. This CDR3 region has 15 residues. The germline CDR1 and CDR2 sequences are SGHNT and YYREEE (reference sequence). Trimming at V came to 4 bases and at J to 4 bases, leaving 7 bases not matched to a gene. The CDR3, as DNA: TGTGCCAGCAGCGTTGGGACAGGGGTTGGAGAGACCCAGTACTTC. Its protein product is CASSVGTGVGETQYF.

V gene TRBV4-1 combines with J gene TRBJ2-2, with TRBD2 matching 11 bases. This CDR3 is built from 19 residues. V lost 0 bases and J lost 1; bases outside the gene matches: 7. Germline CDR1 and CDR2: MGHRA and YSYEKL. Here the CDR3 reads CASSQDLGTSGRNTGELFF. The CDR3 nucleotides are TGCGCCAGCAGCCAAGATCTCGGGACTAGCGGACGGAACACCGGGGAGCTGTTTTTT.

The chain recombines TRBV5-1 with TRBJ2-7; possibly TRBD2 for D (6 bases). CDR1 and CDR2 (germline): SGHRS, YFSETQ. The CDR3 extends over 15 amino acids. Trimming left V 2 bases short and J 2 bases short, with 14 bases between. CDR3 nucleotide sequence: TGCGCCAGCAGCTTTGGAGGGATAAATCCCTACGAGCAGTACTTC. Translated, it gives CASSFGGINPYEQYF.